This TCR beta chain was captured by sequencing in a study of human T cells and chemical hapten exposure (dated by TCRdb to the early 2020s). In the study overall: For sensitization, 2% DPC in acetone was applied to a 2 cm by 2 cm area of upper inner arm skin. Throughout the study period of 20 to 30 weeks, patients also received therapeutic DPC doses to the scalp every week. Patch tests used Finn chambers with 0.01% DPC on the upper back, scored after 6 days by International Contact Dermatitis Research Group standards. The mostly female patient cohort included alopecia areata with under or over 50% scalp involvement, alopecia totalis and alopecia universalis. Libraries were combined into a pool for sequencing, and differences in TCR yield between samples came mainly from small differences in library volumes within the pool. Peripheral blood TCR repertoire changes were tracked in vivo in alopecia patients during primary and secondary sensitization to the hapten diphenylcyclopropenone (DPC). Blood was sampled from patients pre-sensitization (week 0) and at 2, 6 and about 24 weeks after DPC sensitization. Under 30 alopecia patients gave blood for TCR sequencing at one to four time points (pre-sensitization, 2, 6 and 24 weeks).

Trimming takes 3 bases from V and 0 bases from J, and the germline ends sit 9 bases apart. Sequences DFQATT (CDR1) and SNEGSKA (CDR2) are obtained from the germline V gene (reference sequence). The CDR3, from cysteine to phenylalanine, totals 14 residues. The sequence is cut down to CDR3 DNA, 42 bases in frame from base 1. The time point label corresponds to: patch test 1, 2 weeks after DPC sensitization. The intended sense of this specimen's treatment or condition label: therapeutic diphenylcyclopropenone sensitization with weekly scalp DPC. Blood at each patch-test visit was drawn before the patch test was applied. Eligible patients were aged 18 to 70, diagnosed with alopecia, deemed suitable for DPC therapy, and excluded if pregnant. Unfractionated whole blood was collected in Tempus Blood RNA tubes, and total RNA was extracted from that blood. The library was generated by RACE. The run used a NextSeq 500. During library preparation, unique molecular identifiers were attached to individual cDNA molecules so that TCRs could be counted in a quantitative, reproducible way. From each blood RNA sample, both TCR alpha and TCR beta chains were sequenced. On the study's bioinformatics: The median number of TCRs per sample was some 100,000, ranging from roughly 23,224 to 690,600. V, J and CDR3 annotation of the TCR reads was performed with the Decombinator software suite. For the PS versus PT1 abundance plots, all samples were subsampled to the same number of TCRs (28,000). Expanded TCRs were defined as absent before sensitization and observed at least eight times at the 2-week time point. The public reads were run again by TCRdb, first through fastp at Q25 and then through MiXCR, and only productive beta chains were kept. Rows are combined by CDR3 protein, so each entry shows the most common genes and DNA. TCRdb assigned the V and J calls; the authors' analysis was not used. This sample is represented by just under 350,000 distinct CDR3 sequences; about 7% of them were singletons. Roughly 8% of the sample belongs to the ten largest clones.

In this sample, this clonotype turned up a few times. This receptor's antigen is unknown. The sample holds no much larger clone one base away, and base qualities are not on file. Study-wide findings and limitations: DPC sensitization did not change how many TCRs were above 1 in 1000 frequency, and no evidence was found of alterations in global repertoire structure. A positive correlation was found between the number of PT1 expanded TCRs and patch test score, with significance reached at thresholds 8, 16 and 32 but not 4. Because all patients had alopecia, a presumed autoimmune disease, the immune response of the patients might differ from that of healthy individuals. Compared with pre-sensitization or healthy control sets, expanded TCRs formed significantly more large CDR3 similarity clusters, which is consistent with antigen-driven responses. After repeated subsampling, changes were observed in the strength of the expansion versus patch-test correlation and in the threshold at which the correlation became significant.

In this chain, TRBV20-1 is recombined with TRBJ2-1, with no reliable assignment of the D segment. The TCR originated in a young woman with alopecia areata. Some clones in this sample may be carry-over from other donors' samples. This material consisted of whole blood, taken in connection with sensitization to the hapten diphenylcyclopropenone (DPC). The CDR3 sequence is CSASVLGSYNEQFF. The DNA is as follows: TGCAGTGCTAGTGTTCTGGGCTCCTACAATGAGCAGTTCTTC.